What follows describes a single T cell receptor (beta chain). The clone's antigen remains unknown. Per-nucleotide qualities are absent, and no much larger clonotype sits a single base away. The germline V gene gives CDR1 as ENHRY and CDR2 as SYGVKD. V is trimmed back by 8 bases and J by 2 bases, and the junction contains 8 bases that no gene match accounts for. The CDR3 has 14 amino acids, counting the end cysteine and phenylalanine. Solely the CDR3 DNA is kept, with 42 bases framed from the first base. This record comes from a study of T cell responses to AZD1222 COVID-19 vaccine (dated by TCRdb to about 2021). Regarding the complete study: AZD1222 recipients given second doses at about 4 weeks or at about 12 weeks were pooled, since spike-specific TCR depth and breadth were not found to differ between the two schedules. TCR sequencing was performed for roughly 240 trial participants, of whom around 200 were given two doses of AZD1222 and 26 were given two doses of MenACWY control vaccine. Trial participants were enrolled into age subgroups of 18-55, 56-69 and 70-plus years, which contained 148, 28 and 57 TCR-sequenced participants, respectively.

The CDR3 regions of human TCRbeta chains were analyzed by immunosequencing. The authors' analysis ran thus. Repertoire TCRs were checked for matches against a reference library of SARS-CoV-2-specific TCRs that had been generated using the MIRA antigen-specificity platform. Breadth meant the fraction of unique TCRs that were SARS-CoV-2-associated, whereas depth meant the fraction of total T cells that were SARS-CoV-2-associated. Each spike-specific TCR was assigned to its reactive spike region and to a CD4 or CD8 class using the MIRA data. Log10-transformed breadth and depth values were compared by one-way ANOVA with Sidak's multiple comparisons tests. This is the immuneACCESS table as TCRdb keeps it, with only in-frame sequences that have V and J called. A part of the clones is gone; compared with another copy, unresolved V genes explain less than half, and the rest is unexplained. V and J calls and clone size are as listed in that table; D and trimming were resolved from the DNA. The sample profile shows some 140,000 clones; more than 85% of them were found once. The top ten hold 1.5% to 2% of the sample.

The full study reports these points: Conclusions about previously exposed vaccinees are limited because only six or seven AZD1222 recipients were SARS-CoV-2 seropositive at baseline. No day 14 peak-response samples were available, so repertoires were characterized only after the peak T cell response. CD4 TCRs associated with the vaccine covered the entire spike protein, and the dominant responses were in regions 160-218 and 743-854. Spike-specific TCR breadth and depth rose significantly after two AZD1222 doses compared with day 0 and with MenACWY recipients. In the small 56-69-year group, the increase in depth fell short of significance, most likely because of low power. Reportedly, close to half of the unique spike-specific TCRs recognized epitopes lying outside the regions that are mutated in the B.1.351 and B.1.1.7 variants. Participants were mostly white British, with more females than males. The authors suggested clonal diversity may have been underestimated.

Taken with the paper, the label for time point translates to: baseline before first vaccination. Vaccinee samples came from UK trials COV001 and COV002, including a single-blind randomized controlled phase 2/3 trial of AZD1222 (ChAdOx1 nCoV-19) in healthy adults. Trial participant PBMC samples were collected at day 0 and day 28 after the second dose for TCRbeta chain sequencing. This receptor was taken from an adult in good health. Source: peripheral blood, taken on day 0 of AZD1222 vaccination. The rearranged chain carries TRBV10-3 and TRBJ2-5; 7 nucleotides in the junction match TRBD1. The sequenced DNA: TGTGCCATCCGACGACAGGGTAGACAAGAGACCCAGTACTTC. Its protein product is CAIRRQGRQETQYF.